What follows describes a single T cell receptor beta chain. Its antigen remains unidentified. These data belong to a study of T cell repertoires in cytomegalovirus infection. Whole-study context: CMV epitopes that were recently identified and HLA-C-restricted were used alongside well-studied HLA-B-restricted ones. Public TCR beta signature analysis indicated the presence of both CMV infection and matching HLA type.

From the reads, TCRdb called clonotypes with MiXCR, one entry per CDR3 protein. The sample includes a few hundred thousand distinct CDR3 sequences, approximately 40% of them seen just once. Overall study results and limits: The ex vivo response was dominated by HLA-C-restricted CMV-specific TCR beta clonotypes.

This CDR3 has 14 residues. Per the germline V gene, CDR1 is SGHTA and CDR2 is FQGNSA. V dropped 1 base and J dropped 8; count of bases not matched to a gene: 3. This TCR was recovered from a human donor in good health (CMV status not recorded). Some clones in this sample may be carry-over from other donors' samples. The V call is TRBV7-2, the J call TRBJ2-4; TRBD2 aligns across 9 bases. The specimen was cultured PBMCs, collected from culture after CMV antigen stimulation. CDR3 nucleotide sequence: TGTGCCAGCAGCTTAGGCGGGGGGGGTGACATTCAGTACTTC. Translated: CASSLGGGGDIQYF.